These T cell receptor beta chains were read from a single sample in a study of T cell changes during pregnancy in multiple sclerosis. Only in-frame clones appear in the TCRdb table, and some are missing; sequencing was by immunoSEQ multiplex PCR. In the table there are roughly 24,000 clones, more than 75% of which are singletons. Sequencing was performed on CD8+ T cells from peripheral blood mononuclear cells, taken before pregnancy. The receptors originated from a female donor with multiple sclerosis, enrolled in a pregnancy study. Each CDR3 is given without its conserved first and last residue.

cdr3_aa	v_call	j_call
ASTIGTSGTPDTQY	TRBV2	TRBJ2-3
ASSPTGSRPTNEKLF	TRBV18	TRBJ1-4
SVESGSTDTQY	TRBV29-1	TRBJ2-3
ASSDGPGQPFPANYGYT	TRBV7-9	TRBJ1-2
ASSFSGRSTDTQY	TRBV9	TRBJ2-3
ASSPGLGEGYEQF	TRBV7-3	TRBJ2-1
ASSLDGIRDYGYT	TRBV5-1	TRBJ1-2
ASSQGGVRGLF	TRBV4-1	TRBJ1-4
ASSAGTGVETQY	TRBV27	TRBJ2-5
AARQGPTEAF	TRBV28	TRBJ1-1
ASSLGWSGYEQY	TRBV13	TRBJ2-7
ASSFDRIINTEAF	TRBV7-9	TRBJ1-1
ASSPRDGGPGANVLT	TRBV4-2	TRBJ2-6
ASSYATGQGAEAF	TRBV6-5	TRBJ1-1
ASRLTHRDRGSQPQH	TRBV28	TRBJ1-5
SVGRTSGTDYNEQF	TRBV29-1	TRBJ2-1
AWSGLATDTQY	TRBV30	TRBJ2-3
ASSQDPQGGANVLT	TRBV4-3	TRBJ2-6
ASSPTTGNYGYT	TRBV5-4	TRBJ1-2
ASSEKQGGGNEQF	TRBV6-4	TRBJ2-1
ASSLAGGREETQY	TRBV5-1	TRBJ2-5
ASSQDGGGNTEAF	TRBV4-3	TRBJ1-1
ASSAWDSSSYEQY	TRBV5-1	TRBJ2-7
ASSGGLAGDHNEQF	TRBV6-4	TRBJ2-1
ASSLLGQGEYEQY	TRBV5-5	TRBJ2-7
ASSPLTGELF	TRBV27	TRBJ2-2
ASAGLQGNGADEQF	TRBV27	TRBJ2-1
ASSLVLLANTDTQY	TRBV5-1	TRBJ2-3
AISFSSMDREGQY	TRBV10-3	TRBJ2-7
AILVVGQGYYGYT	TRBV10-3	TRBJ1-2
ASSLVASSGSYEQY	TRBV7-9	TRBJ2-7
ASSPQGSGANVLT	TRBV6-1	TRBJ2-6
ASSSASGRNEQF	TRBV11-2	TRBJ2-1
ASSIRGLDNEQF	TRBV5-6	TRBJ2-1
ASSQRTEKETQY	TRBV14	TRBJ2-5
ASSPTPSGLQETQY	TRBV9	TRBJ2-5
ASSEVGGTTDTQY	TRBV6-1	TRBJ2-3
ASSVAQLYGYT	TRBV9	TRBJ1-2
ASVRTGGNTEAF	TRBV21-1	TRBJ1-1
ASSLRLTGANVLT	TRBV21-1	TRBJ2-6
ASSPSGTANEKLF	TRBV5-8	TRBJ1-4
ASSVALAEPNNEQF	TRBV9	TRBJ2-1
ASSYRAMNTEAF	TRBV28	TRBJ1-1
ASSHRSEGTGELF	TRBV4-1	TRBJ2-2
ASSIALAGNTEAF	TRBV19	TRBJ1-1
ASSVGTGGGNTEAF	TRBV5-1	TRBJ1-1
ASVPPDSPTNEKLF	TRBV2	TRBJ1-4
ASSKQGNEKLF	TRBV7-9	TRBJ1-4
ASTSELAGVETQY	TRBV28	TRBJ2-5
ASMDSKASYNEQF	TRBV2	TRBJ2-1